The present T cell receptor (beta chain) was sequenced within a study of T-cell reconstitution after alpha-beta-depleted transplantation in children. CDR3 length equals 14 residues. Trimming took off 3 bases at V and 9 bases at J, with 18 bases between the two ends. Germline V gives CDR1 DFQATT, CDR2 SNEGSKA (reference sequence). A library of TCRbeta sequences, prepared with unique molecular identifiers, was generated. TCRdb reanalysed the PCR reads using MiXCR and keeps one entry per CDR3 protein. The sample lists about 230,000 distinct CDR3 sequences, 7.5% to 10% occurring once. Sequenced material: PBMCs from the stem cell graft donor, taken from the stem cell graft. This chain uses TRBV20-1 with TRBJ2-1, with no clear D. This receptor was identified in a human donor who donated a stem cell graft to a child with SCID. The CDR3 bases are TGCAGTGCTAGTTTTGGACCTCCCCAGAGTGAGCAGTTCTTC. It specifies CSASFGPPQSEQFF.